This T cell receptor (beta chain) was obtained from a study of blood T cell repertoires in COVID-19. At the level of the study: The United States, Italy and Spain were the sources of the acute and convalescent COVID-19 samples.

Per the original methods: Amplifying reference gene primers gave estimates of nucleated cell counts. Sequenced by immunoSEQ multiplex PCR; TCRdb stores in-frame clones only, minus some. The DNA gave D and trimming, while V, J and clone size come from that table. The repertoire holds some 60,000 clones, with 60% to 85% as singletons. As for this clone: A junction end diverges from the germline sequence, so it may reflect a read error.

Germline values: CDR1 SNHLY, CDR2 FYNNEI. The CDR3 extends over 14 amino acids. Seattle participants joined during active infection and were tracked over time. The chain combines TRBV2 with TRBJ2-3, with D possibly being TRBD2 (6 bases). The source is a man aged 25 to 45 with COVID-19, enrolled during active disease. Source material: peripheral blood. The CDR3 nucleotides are TGTGCCAGCAAAGTAGGCACTAGCAGAGATACGCAGTATTTT. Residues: CASKVGTSRDTQYF.